This T cell receptor (beta chain) is from a study of OX40 agonist ivuxolimab in advanced cancers. Study at large: Melanoma, hepatocellular carcinoma, head and neck or renal cell cancer occurred in dose-escalation patients. Checkpoint inhibitors had been given previously to 35% to 50% of patients. The dose-escalation cohort was around 83% male, with a mean age of 60 years, ranging about 20 to 85.

General observations from the study: Relative to CD4+, CD8+ T cells held more expanded clones on average.

Profiling relied on immunoSEQ multiplex PCR, and the TCRdb table lists in-frame clones only, not all of them. The sample includes roughly 100,000 clones, approximately 94% of them seen just once. This clone has only one observation. The antigen is undetermined. This CDR3 has 14 residues. V was clipped by 6 bases and J by 10 bases; unmatched bases: 5. CDR1 is MDHEN and CDR2 is SYDVKM in the germline V gene. Sample: CD4+ or CD8+ T cells sorted from blood, taken in a trial of the OX40 agonist ivuxolimab. This clonotype originated in an adult with an advanced solid tumor such as melanoma, head and neck, liver or kidney cancer. This chain links TRBV28 with TRBJ1-6; 11 bases line up with TRBD1. The chain's CDR3 is CASRRTGGISPLHF. The CDR3 DNA is TGTGCCAGCAGACGGACAGGGGGCATCTCACCCCTCCACTTT.